What follows are 15 T cell receptor beta chains derived from one specimen sequenced in a study of OX40 agonist ivuxolimab in advanced cancers. The table came from immunoSEQ multiplex PCR; TCRdb's copy has only in-frame clones and leaves some out. The repertoire holds 40,000 to 50,000 clones, with 86% as singletons. The specimen was CD4+ or CD8+ T cells sorted from blood, collected in a trial of the OX40 agonist ivuxolimab. These receptors all come from an adult with an advanced solid tumor such as melanoma, head and neck, liver or kidney cancer.

The chain uses TRBV10-1 and TRBJ2-7; D is perhaps TRBD2 (5 bases). Germline CDR1 and CDR2: WNHNN and SYGVQD (reference sequence). This CDR3 has 13 residues. V was clipped by 11 bases and J by 0 bases, with 14 bases between them. The CDR3 nucleotides read TGCGCCCGAGAGGGCCCTAGCTCCTACGAGCAGTACTTC. Encoded protein: CAREGPSSYEQYF.

This clone was detected once. V usage is TRBV19 and J usage is TRBJ2-7; 10 bases map to TRBD2. The trim removed 5 bases at V and 6 bases at J, leaving 7 bases unmatched. CDR1 is LNHDA, CDR2 SQIVND, per germline (reference sequence). The CDR3 contains 14 residues. CDR3 nucleotides: TGTGCCAGTAGTCCTAGCGGGAGTACGTCCGAGCAGTACTTC. The encoded protein is CASSPSGSTSEQYF.

This clone was seen just once. The chain uses TRBV7-9 and TRBJ1-1; D gene ambiguous. Trimming took off 3 bases at V and 1 base at J, with 9 bases between the two ends. The CDR3 runs to 14 residues. The germline gives CDR1 SEHNR, CDR2 FQNEAQ (reference sequence). The CDR3 nucleotides are TGTGCCAGCAGCTTGTCACGGAAGAACACTGAAGCTTTCTTT. This codes for CASSLSRKNTEAFF.

This clone was seen a single time. The chain employs TRBV27 and TRBJ1-1, with D possibly TRBD1 on 6 matching bases. The germline V gene encodes CDR1 MNHEY and CDR2 SMNVEV (reference sequence). The CDR3 extends over 13 amino acids. Trimming stripped 6 bases from V and 4 bases from J, with 12 bases between. CDR3: CASRGGFITEAFF. The CDR3 DNA reads as TGTGCCAGCAGAGGGGGTTTTATCACTGAAGCTTTCTTT.

This clone has just one count. V gene TRBV7-6 combines with J gene TRBJ2-5, with TRBD1 matching over 7 bases. The CDR3 runs to 14 residues. The germline V gene encodes CDR1 SGHVS and CDR2 FNYEAQ. Trimming took 4 bases from V and 4 from J; bases not matched to a gene: 6. The CDR3 sequence is CASSSTGLAETQYF. The DNA for the CDR3 is TGTGCCAGCAGCTCGACAGGGTTGGCAGAGACCCAGTACTTC.

This chain joins TRBV4-1 and TRBJ1-2, with 8 bases identical to TRBD1. The germline CDR1 and CDR2 sequences are MGHRA and YSYEKL. The CDR3 contains 18 residues. V dropped 1 base and J dropped 2; count of bases not matched to a gene: 12. CDR3 loop: CASSQVGGSGDRNYGYTF. The CDR3 DNA reads TGCGCCAGCAGCCAAGTCGGGGGCTCGGGGGACAGGAACTATGGCTACACCTTC.

The gene calls are TRBV28 and TRBJ2-3; 7 positions match TRBD2. The CDR3 sequence is 15 residues long. V was clipped by 7 bases and J by 3 bases; unmatched bases: 10. Looked up from germline, CDR1 is MDHEN and CDR2 is SYDVKM. The CDR3 is CASTPWRERTDTQYF. CDR3 nucleotides: TGTGCCAGCACCCCATGGCGGGAGAGGACAGATACGCAGTATTTT.

The genes are TRBV11-2 and TRBJ2-1, with 13 bases aligning to TRBD2. With V trimmed by 5 bases and J by 9 bases, 13 bases remained unmatched. The CDR3 runs to 17 residues. Germline V gene sequence: CDR1 SGHAT, CDR2 FQNNGV. The CDR3 is CASSPLGLAGVRGEQFF. CDR3 in DNA: TGTGCCAGCAGCCCTCTCGGACTAGCGGGAGTGAGGGGTGAGCAGTTCTTC. The full variable domain, rest sourced from reference TRBV11-2 and TRBJ2-1, is EAGVAQSPRYKIIEKRQSVAFWCNPISGHATLYWYQQILGQGPKLLIQFQNNGVVDDSQLPKDRFSAERLKGVDSTLKIQPAKLEDSAVYLCASSPLGLAGVRGEQFFGPGTRLTVL.

V gene TRBV7-9 combines with J gene TRBJ2-3, with 9 bases fitting TRBD2. CDR1 SEHNR and CDR2 FQNEAQ come from the germline V gene (reference sequence). The CDR3 is 16 residues long. V dropped 1 base and J dropped 5; count of bases not matched to a gene: 7. The CDR3 reads CASSLVASGARDTQYF. Here the CDR3 DNA reads TGTGCCAGCAGCTTAGTTGCTAGCGGGGCCAGAGATACGCAGTATTTT.

This rearrangement joins TRBV5-8 to TRBJ1-1, with a tentative D call TRBD1 (5 bases). This CDR3 contains 16 residues. CDR1 and CDR2 from the germline V gene are SGHTS and YDEGEE. V was trimmed by 4 bases and J by 2 bases, leaving 18 bases between them. As DNA, the CDR3 is TGTGCCAGCAGCCCTACCGCGTGGAGGGGTAACACTGAAGCTTTCTTT. Residues: CASSPTAWRGNTEAFF.

The chain combines TRBV7-9 with TRBJ2-7; D possibly corresponds to TRBD1 (6 bases). The germline gives CDR1 SEHNR, CDR2 FQNEAQ (reference sequence). V shed 8 bases and J shed 2 bases, with 10 bases lying between them. CDR3 length equals 12 residues. As DNA, the CDR3 is TGTGCCAGCGGGACAAGGACCTACGAGCAGTACTTC. Translation gives CASGTRTYEQYF.

The chain carries TRBV7-9 and TRBJ1-1; D ambiguous. V was cut by 2 bases and J by 5 bases, with 6 bases left in between. Germline CDR1 and CDR2: SEHNR and FQNEAQ (reference sequence). The CDR3 is 12 residues long. The CDR3 DNA reads as TGTGCCAGCAGCTTAAGGAAGACTGAAGCTTTCTTT. It encodes CASSLRKTEAFF.

This clone was seen only once. The J gene is TRBJ2-1, the V gene TRBV25-1; TRBD2 aligns across 12 bases. The germline V gene has CDR1 MGHDK and CDR2 SYGVNS. The V segment lost 1 base and the J segment 5 bases; nucleotides outside the gene matches: 6. This CDR3 has 17 residues. The CDR3 reads CASSELELAGGDNEQFF. The CDR3, as DNA: TGTGCCAGCAGTGAATTAGAACTAGCGGGAGGTGACAATGAGCAGTTCTTC.

The chain employs TRBV2 and TRBJ2-1; perhaps TRBD2 as D (6 bases). Trimming removed 8 bases from V and 6 bases from J, with 11 bases in between. Germline V CDR1 and CDR2: SNHLY, FYNNEI. The CDR3 contains 12 residues. The CDR3 nucleotides are TGTGCCAGCGGGGACTCACTCAATGAGCAGTTCTTC. It specifies CASGDSLNEQFF.

This CDR3 reads CASRNGGAFNTEAFF. The CDR3 bases are TGTGCCAGCAGGAACGGTGGAGCTTTTAACACTGAAGCTTTCTTT. The chain recombines TRBV5-6 with TRBJ1-1; D is unclear. V lost 5 bases and J lost 2, with 16 bases in between. Germline CDR1 reads SGHDT; CDR2 reads YYEEEE. The CDR3 loop spans 15 amino acids.